The next 20 T cell receptor beta chains were all read from a single sample in a study of T cell repertoires in cytomegalovirus infection. Each CDR3 protein is one row after TCRdb ran MiXCR on the reads. This table has some 160,000 distinct CDR3 sequences, 17% appearing once. Sequencing was performed on CD8+ T cells from PBMCs. These receptors all come from a human donor in good health (CMV status not recorded). Some clones in this sample may be carry-over from other donors' samples.

The chain links TRBV6-6 to TRBJ2-7; D remains unclear. This CDR3 spans 19 amino acids. V gave up 3 bases and J gave up 3 bases, with 27 bases separating them. Germline CDR1 MNHNY, CDR2 SVGAGI (reference sequence). CDR3 nucleotides: TGTGCCAGCAGTTATTCCCTATCAATTAGTAATTCTCGGAGCTACGAGCAGTACTTC. Amino acids: CASSYSLSISNSRSYEQYF.

This clonotype was seen a handful of times. V is TRBV28 and J is TRBJ1-5, with D possibly TRBD1 on 5 matching bases. V shed 3 bases and J shed 2 bases, with 14 bases lying between them. The CDR3 has 16 residues. Germline CDR1 and CDR2: MDHEN and SYDVKM. The CDR3 DNA reads as TGTGCCAGCAGTTTTGGGGCGGAGGGCGGCAATCAGCCCCAGCATTTT. It encodes CASSFGAEGGNQPQHF.

Only a few counts were recorded for this clonotype. J is TRBJ2-1 and V is TRBV7-8; 8 bases are a match to TRBD1. From germline, CDR1 is SGHVS and CDR2 FQNEAQ. The CDR3 runs to 19 residues. After removal of 4 bases from V and 6 bases from J, the junction contained 20 bases not matched to a gene. CDR3 amino acids: CASSYHIRGRKSAGNEQFF. DNA for the CDR3: TGTGCCAGCAGCTACCACATCAGGGGGCGTAAGTCCGCGGGCAATGAGCAGTTCTTC.

This clonotype was seen ten or more times. The CDR3 spells CASSLRVSGQTKIKTQYF. CDR3 in DNA: TGTGCCAGCAGCTTACGGGTTTCGGGCCAGACGAAGATAAAGACCCAGTACTTC. V usage is TRBV7-2 and J usage is TRBJ2-5; D is unclear. Germline lookup yields CDR1 SGHTA and CDR2 FQGNSA. This CDR3 comprises 18 residues. V lost 2 bases and J 6 bases, leaving 25 bases between the germline ends.

The table lists this clonotype with a few counts. J is TRBJ1-1 and V is TRBV28; TRBD1 agrees at 8 bases. Looked up from germline, CDR1 is MDHEN and CDR2 is SYDVKM. The V gene end was trimmed by 6 bases and the J gene end by 4 bases; junction bases not matched to a gene: 10. This CDR3 contains 15 residues. Here the CDR3 reads CASSPERDRFTEAFF. The CDR3, as DNA: TGTGCCAGCAGCCCGGAACGGGACAGGTTCACTGAAGCTTTCTTT.

The sample holds a few counts of this clonotype. The V call is TRBV6-1, the J call TRBJ2-1, with 9 nucleotides matching TRBD2. The germline V gene has CDR1 MNHNS and CDR2 SASEGT. This CDR3 is built from 14 residues. With 4 bases clipped from V and 4 bases from J, the junction kept 2 bases outside the gene matches. The CDR3 loop reads CASSAAGGYNEQFF. Here the CDR3 DNA reads TGTGCCAGCAGTGCAGCGGGGGGTTACAATGAGCAGTTCTTC.

This chain joins TRBV7-9 and TRBJ2-1; TRBD1 matches at 8 bases. Trimming cost V 5 bases and J 6 bases; bases outside gene matches: 6. This CDR3 is 14 amino acids long. Germline-derived CDR1 and CDR2 are SEHNR and FQNEAQ (reference sequence). CDR3 bases: TGTGCCAGCAGCCCCAAGGACAGGGCCAATGAGCAGTTCTTC. Encoded protein: CASSPKDRANEQFF.

This clonotype has a handful of counts. The J gene is TRBJ2-7, the V gene TRBV7-9; 9 bases are shared with TRBD1. The germline CDR1 and CDR2 sequences are SEHNR and FQNEAQ (reference sequence). The CDR3 runs to 16 residues. With 4 bases clipped from V and 3 bases from J, the junction kept 10 bases outside the gene matches. CDR3 sequence (DNA): TGTGCCAGCAGCTCAGCGATCGGACAGGGGAACTACGAGCAGTACTTC. It is translated as CASSSAIGQGNYEQYF.

The J gene is TRBJ2-1, the V gene TRBV7-9; D not resolved. The V gene's germline CDR1 is SEHNR and CDR2 FQNEAQ (reference sequence). Trimming cost V 3 bases and J 1 base, with 13 bases left between them. The CDR3 totals 16 residues. The chain's CDR3 is CASSFYRQRSYNEQFF. The CDR3 DNA is TGTGCCAGCAGCTTCTATCGACAAAGATCCTACAATGAGCAGTTCTTC.

The J gene is TRBJ2-5, the V gene TRBV7-7; 9 bases are shared with TRBD2. V trimming: 0 bases; J trimming: 4 bases; junction bases outside the gene matches: 6. The germline V gene encodes CDR1 SSHAT and CDR2 FNYEAQ (reference sequence). The CDR3 sequence is 16 residues long. In nucleotides, the CDR3 is TGTGCCAGCAGCTTAGCTCGGGCGGGAGGGGGAGAGACCCAGTACTTC. It translates to CASSLARAGGGETQYF.

The chain links TRBV3-1 to TRBJ2-5; D possibly uses TRBD1 or TRBD2 (5 bases each). From germline, CDR1 is LGHDT and CDR2 YNNKEL (reference sequence). V was pared by 4 bases and J by 1 base, with 19 bases between. The CDR3 covers 17 residues. The CDR3 loop is CASSRPPGPKFQETQYF. The CDR3 DNA reads as TGTGCCAGCAGCCGACCTCCGGGACCCAAATTCCAAGAGACCCAGTACTTC.

This clonotype was seen more than once but under ten times. This sequence joins TRBV12-3 or TRBV12-4 and TRBJ1-1; TRBD1 is a possible D gene (6 bases). Deletions cut 10 bases from V and 4 bases from J, with 10 bases between. The CDR3 runs 11 residues. The CDR3 is CATRGGTEAFF. As DNA, the CDR3 is TGTGCCACCAGGGGAGGCACTGAAGCTTTCTTT.

This clonotype was found a few times. The chain is built from TRBV20-1 and TRBJ2-7, with 7 bases aligning to TRBD2. J was trimmed by 0 bases and V by 0 bases; bases with no gene match: 5. The length of the CDR3 is 15 residues. Per the germline V gene, CDR1 is DFQATT and CDR2 is SNEGSKA (reference sequence). CDR3 sequence reads: CSARDLRGSSYEQYF. CDR3 in DNA: TGCAGTGCTAGAGATTTGCGGGGGAGCTCCTACGAGCAGTACTTC.

This rearrangement joins TRBV6-6 to TRBJ1-1; TRBD1 might be the D (6 bases). V lost 8 bases, J lost 4 bases, and 11 bases lay in between. Germline V lookup: CDR1 MNHNY, CDR2 SVGAGI (reference sequence). The CDR3 totals 12 residues. CDR3 nucleotide sequence: TGTGCCAGCCTTGACAGGACCACTGAAGCTTTCTTT. This gives the protein CASLDRTTEAFF.

The rearrangement joins TRBV4-1 to TRBJ1-1; possible D gene TRBD1, 5 bases. This CDR3 comprises 15 residues. V was cut by 5 bases and J by 6 bases, with 19 bases left in between. The germline gives CDR1 MGHRA, CDR2 YSYEKL. The CDR3 loop reads CASSSGWTSISEAFF. The CDR3 coding sequence is TGCGCCAGCAGCTCTGGATGGACATCTATCTCTGAAGCTTTCTTT.

This clonotype was recorded many times. The CDR3 sequence is CASRKGSEETQYF. The CDR3 DNA follows: TGTGCCAGCAGGAAGGGTTCGGAAGAGACCCAGTACTTC. The rearrangement links TRBV7-2 to TRBJ2-5; D is undetermined. Trimming left V 6 bases short and J 3 bases short, with 11 bases between. In germline, CDR1 is SGHTA, CDR2 FQGNSA. The length of the CDR3 is 13 residues.

The rearrangement joins TRBV7-9 to TRBJ2-5, with a weak D call TRBD2 (6 bases). Germline V gene sequence: CDR1 SEHNR, CDR2 FQNEAQ (reference sequence). The ends were cut back, 6 bases at V and 5 bases at J, with 19 bases in the middle. This CDR3 spans 15 amino acids. CDR3 sequence (DNA): TGTGCCAGCAGTGCCTCTGGCGGGGCCCGGGAGACCCAGTACTTC. The encoded protein is CASSASGGARETQYF.

J is TRBJ1-2 and V is TRBV7-6; maybe TRBD1 (5 bases). CDR3 length: 14 amino acids. Trimming pared 1 base from V and 5 bases from J, leaving 11 bases between. Germline CDR1 SGHVS, CDR2 FNYEAQ. The CDR3 is CASSLGQGEYGYTF. The DNA of the CDR3 is TGTGCCAGCAGCTTAGGGCAGGGCGAATATGGCTACACCTTC.

The genes are TRBV7-2 and TRBJ2-7, with TRBD2 matching 7 bases. Trimming removed 7 bases from V and 2 bases from J; junction bases left unmatched: 8. CDR3 size: 14 residues. Germline CDR1 and CDR2: SGHTA and FQGNSA. CDR3 in DNA: TGTGCCAGCACCCTTGGGGGGGGGGCCTACGAGCAGTACTTC. It codes for CASTLGGGAYEQYF.

In this sample, this clonotype turned up a few times. This chain uses TRBV28 with TRBJ2-5; unclear D gene. V lost 9 bases and J lost 9, with 20 bases in between. This CDR3 comprises 13 residues. Germline V CDR1 and CDR2: MDHEN, SYDVKM. CDR3 in amino acids: CASTKGGGSAQYF. CDR3 DNA sequence: TGTGCCAGTACTAAGGGCGGCGGTTCGGCCCAGTACTTC.